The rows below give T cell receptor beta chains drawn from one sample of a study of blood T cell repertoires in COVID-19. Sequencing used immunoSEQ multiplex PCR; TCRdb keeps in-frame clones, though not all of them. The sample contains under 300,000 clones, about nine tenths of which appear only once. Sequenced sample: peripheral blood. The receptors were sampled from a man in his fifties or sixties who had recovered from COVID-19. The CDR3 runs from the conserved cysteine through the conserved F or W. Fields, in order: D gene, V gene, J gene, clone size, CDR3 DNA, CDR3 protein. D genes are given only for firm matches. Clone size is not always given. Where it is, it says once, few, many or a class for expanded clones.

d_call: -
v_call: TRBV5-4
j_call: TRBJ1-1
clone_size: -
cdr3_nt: TGTGCCAGCAGCTTGGAGATAGGGAGGGTCACTGAAGCTTTCTTT
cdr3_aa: CASSLEIGRVTEAFF

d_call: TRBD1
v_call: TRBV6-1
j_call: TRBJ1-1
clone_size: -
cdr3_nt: TGTGCCAGCTGTAAAGACAGGGGGGTCCTGAACACTGAAGCTTTCTTT
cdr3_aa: CASCKDRGVLNTEAFF

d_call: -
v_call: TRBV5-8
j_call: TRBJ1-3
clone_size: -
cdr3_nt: TGTGCCAGCAGCTTGCCAGGGACTGGAAACACCATATATTTT
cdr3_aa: CASSLPGTGNTIYF

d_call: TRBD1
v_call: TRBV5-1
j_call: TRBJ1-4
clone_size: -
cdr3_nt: TGCGCCAGCAACCCGACAGGGGGGCTGGAAAAACTGTTTTTT
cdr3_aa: CASNPTGGLEKLFF

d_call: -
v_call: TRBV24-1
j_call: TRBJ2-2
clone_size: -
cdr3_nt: TGTGCCACCAGTGATACGGGACTCACCGGGGAGCTGTTTTTT
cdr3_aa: CATSDTGLTGELFF

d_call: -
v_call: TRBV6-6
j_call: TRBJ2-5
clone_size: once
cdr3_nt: TGTGCCAGCAGATCTAGCCCCGAGACCCAGTACTTC
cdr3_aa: CASRSSPETQYF

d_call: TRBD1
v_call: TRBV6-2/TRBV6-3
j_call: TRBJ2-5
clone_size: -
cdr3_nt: TGTGCCAGCAGTTACTTTTCAGGGGGCTGGGAGACCCAGTACTTC
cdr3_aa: CASSYFSGGWETQYF

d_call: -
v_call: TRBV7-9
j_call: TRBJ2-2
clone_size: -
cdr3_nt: TGTGCCAGCAGCCAAGGGGGAGCGAACACCGGGGAGCTGTTTTTT
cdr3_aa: CASSQGGANTGELFF

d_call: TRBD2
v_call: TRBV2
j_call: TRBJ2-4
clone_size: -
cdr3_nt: TGTGCCAGCAGGGAGCGGGGGTTCGGCATTCAGTACTTC
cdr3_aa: CASRERGFGIQYF

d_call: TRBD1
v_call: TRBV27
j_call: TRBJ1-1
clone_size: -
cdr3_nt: TGTGCCAGCAGTCCCTTTGGACAGGGGAACACTGAAGCTTTCTTT
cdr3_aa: CASSPFGQGNTEAFF

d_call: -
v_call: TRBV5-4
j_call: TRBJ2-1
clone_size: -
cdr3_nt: TGTGCCAGCAGCTTGGGGGCCTTAAGTAATGAGCAGTTCTTC
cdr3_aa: CASSLGALSNEQFF

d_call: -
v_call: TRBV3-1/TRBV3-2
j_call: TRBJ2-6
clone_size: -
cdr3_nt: TGTGCCAGCAGCCAAGGAGTGGCCAACGTCCTGACTTTC
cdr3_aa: CASSQGVANVLTF

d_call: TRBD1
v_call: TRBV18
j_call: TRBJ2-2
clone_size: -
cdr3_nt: TGTGCCAGCTCACCACTTCTGGACAGGGGAGCCGGGGAGCTGTTTTTT
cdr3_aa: CASSPLLDRGAGELFF

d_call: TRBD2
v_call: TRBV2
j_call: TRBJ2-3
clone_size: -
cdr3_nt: TGTGCCAGCTTCGGGACTAAGAGCACAGATACGCAGTATTTT
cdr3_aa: CASFGTKSTDTQYF

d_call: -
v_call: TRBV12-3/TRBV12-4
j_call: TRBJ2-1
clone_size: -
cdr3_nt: TGTGCCAGCAGTTTATCTCTAAATGAGCAGTTCTTC
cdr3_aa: CASSLSLNEQFF

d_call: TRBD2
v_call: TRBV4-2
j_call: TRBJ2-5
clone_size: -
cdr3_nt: TGTGCCAGCAGCCCAGGGACTAGCGGGGGGTTCCGACAAGAGACCCAGTACTTC
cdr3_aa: CASSPGTSGGFRQETQYF

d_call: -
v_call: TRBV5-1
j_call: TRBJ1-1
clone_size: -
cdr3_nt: TGCGCCAGCAGCTTAATAAGGGGGATCATGAACACTGAAGCTTTCTTT
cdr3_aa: CASSLIRGIMNTEAFF

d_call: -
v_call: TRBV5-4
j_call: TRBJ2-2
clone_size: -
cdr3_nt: TGTGCCAGCAGCTTGGAACAGGGAATCACCGGGGAGCTGTTTTTT
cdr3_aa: CASSLEQGITGELFF

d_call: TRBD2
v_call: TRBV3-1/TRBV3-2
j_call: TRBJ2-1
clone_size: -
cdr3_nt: TGTGCCAGCAGCCAAGATCTGGGGACTAGCGGGAGGAATGAGCAGTTCTTC
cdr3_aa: CASSQDLGTSGRNEQFF

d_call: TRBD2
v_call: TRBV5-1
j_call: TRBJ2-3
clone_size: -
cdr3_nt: TGCGCCAGCAACTCACTAGCGGGGGGACCTAGCACAGATACGCAGTATTTT
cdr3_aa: CASNSLAGGPSTDTQYF

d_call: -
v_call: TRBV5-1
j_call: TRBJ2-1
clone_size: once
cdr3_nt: TGCGCCAGCAGCTTGGCGACAGGAACCTTCAATGAGCAGTTCTTC
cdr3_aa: CASSLATGTFNEQFF

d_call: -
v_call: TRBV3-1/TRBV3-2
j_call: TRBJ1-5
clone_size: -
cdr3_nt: TGTGCCAGCAGCCAAGATAGGGGGAGAAATCAGCCCCAGCATTTT
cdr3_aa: CASSQDRGRNQPQHF

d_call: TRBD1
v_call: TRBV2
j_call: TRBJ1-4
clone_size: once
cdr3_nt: TGTGCCAGCAGGGAACTGACAGGGGGATTTGAAAAACTGTTTTTT
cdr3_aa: CASRELTGGFEKLFF

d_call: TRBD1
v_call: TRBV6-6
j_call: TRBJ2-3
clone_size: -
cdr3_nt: TGTGCCAGCACCCCTCCCCCGGGACAGGGGTCAGATACGCAGTATTTT
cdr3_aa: CASTPPPGQGSDTQYF

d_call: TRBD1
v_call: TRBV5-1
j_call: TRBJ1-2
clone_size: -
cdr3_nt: TGCGCCAGCAGAGATCAGGGGGCGAACTATGGCTACACCTTC
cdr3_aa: CASRDQGANYGYTF

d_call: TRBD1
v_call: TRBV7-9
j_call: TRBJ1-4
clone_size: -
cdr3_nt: TGTGCCAGCACCATAGACCGGGACAGGGGGTACGAACTGTTTTTT
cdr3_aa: CASTIDRDRGYELFF

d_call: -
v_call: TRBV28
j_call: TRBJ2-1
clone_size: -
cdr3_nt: TGTGCCAGCAAAGAAGGGGGGGCCACCTACAATGAGCAGTTCTTC
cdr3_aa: CASKEGGATYNEQFF

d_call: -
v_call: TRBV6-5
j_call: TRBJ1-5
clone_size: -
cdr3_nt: TGTGCCGGAAGGGACAACAATCAGCCCCAGCATTTT
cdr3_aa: CAGRDNNQPQHF

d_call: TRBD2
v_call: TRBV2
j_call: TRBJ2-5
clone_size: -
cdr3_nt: TGTGCCAGCACTCCAGGACTAGCGGGGACCCAGTACTTC
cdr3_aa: CASTPGLAGTQYF

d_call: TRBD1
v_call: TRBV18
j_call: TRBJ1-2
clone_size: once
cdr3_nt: TGTGCCAGCTCTCTTGGGACAGGGGGTTTCGGCTACACCTTC
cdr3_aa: CASSLGTGGFGYTF

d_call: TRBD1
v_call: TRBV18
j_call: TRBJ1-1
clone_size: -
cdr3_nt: TGTGCCAGCTCACCAAGGACAGGGACGGACACTGAAGCTTTCTTT
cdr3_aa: CASSPRTGTDTEAFF

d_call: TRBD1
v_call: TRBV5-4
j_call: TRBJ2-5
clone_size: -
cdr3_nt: TGTGCCAGCAGCCCCGGGACAGTCAACGGTGGAGAGACCCAGTACTTC
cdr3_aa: CASSPGTVNGGETQYF

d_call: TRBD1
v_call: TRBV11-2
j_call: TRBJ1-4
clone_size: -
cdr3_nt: TGTGCCAGCAGTTATGCCGGGACAGTGGATGAAAAACTGTTTTTT
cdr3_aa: CASSYAGTVDEKLFF

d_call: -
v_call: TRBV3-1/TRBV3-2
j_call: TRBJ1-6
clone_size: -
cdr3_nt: TGTGCCAGCAGCACAAGTTGGCGGGACCCGGGCCGCTCCTATAATTCACCCCTCCACTTT
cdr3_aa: CASSTSWRDPGRSYNSPLHF

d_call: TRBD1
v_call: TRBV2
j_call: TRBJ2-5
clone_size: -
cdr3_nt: TGTGCCAGCAGCCGGGACAGCCAAGAGACCCAGTACTTC
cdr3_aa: CASSRDSQETQYF

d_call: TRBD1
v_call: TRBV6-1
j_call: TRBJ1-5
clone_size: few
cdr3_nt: TGTGCCAGCAGTGAAGACGACAGGGTCAATCAGCCCCAGCATTTT
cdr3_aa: CASSEDDRVNQPQHF

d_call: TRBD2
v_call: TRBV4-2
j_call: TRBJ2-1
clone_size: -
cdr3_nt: TGTGCCAGCAGCCAAGATCAGGCTAGCGGGGCCGATGAGCAGTTCTTC
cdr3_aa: CASSQDQASGADEQFF

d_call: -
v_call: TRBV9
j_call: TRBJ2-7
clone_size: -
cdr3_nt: TGTGCCAGCAGCCCCCGGACTCCTGCGGGGGAGCAGTACTTC
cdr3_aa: CASSPRTPAGEQYF

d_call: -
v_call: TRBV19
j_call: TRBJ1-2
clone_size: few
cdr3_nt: TGTGCCAGTAAGGGGGGGAGGAGAGATGGCTACACCTTC
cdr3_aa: CASKGGRRDGYTF

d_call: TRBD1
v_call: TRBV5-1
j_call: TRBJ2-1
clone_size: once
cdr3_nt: TGCGCCAGCAGCTTGGATCGACAGGGGAGTACCCATTACAATGAGCAGTTCTTC
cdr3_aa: CASSLDRQGSTHYNEQFF

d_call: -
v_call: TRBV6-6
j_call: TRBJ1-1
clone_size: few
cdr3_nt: TGTGCCAGCATGGTGGTAGCGGGGACTGAAGCTTTCTTT
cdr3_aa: CASMVVAGTEAFF

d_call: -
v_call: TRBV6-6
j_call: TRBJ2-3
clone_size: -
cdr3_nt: TGTGCCAGCAGTTCCCCCCGCGCAGATACGCAGTATTTT
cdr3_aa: CASSSPRADTQYF

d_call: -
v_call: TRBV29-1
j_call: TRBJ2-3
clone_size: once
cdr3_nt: TGCAGCGCCCCTTCGACGGGGAACACAGATACGCAGTATTTT
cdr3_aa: CSAPSTGNTDTQYF

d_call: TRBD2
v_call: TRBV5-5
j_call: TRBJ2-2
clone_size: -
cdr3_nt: TGTGCCAGCAGCAACACCGGACTAGCGGGGGTCACCGGGGAGCTGTTTTTT
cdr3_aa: CASSNTGLAGVTGELFF

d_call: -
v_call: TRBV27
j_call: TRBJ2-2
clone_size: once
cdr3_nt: TGTGCCAGCAGTTCCCCGCCAGGGGACGACACCGGGGAGCTGTTTTTT
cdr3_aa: CASSSPPGDDTGELFF